This TCR beta chain originates from a study of blood T cell repertoires in COVID-19. Overall study context: Sites across the United States, Italy and Spain contributed samples from acute and convalescent COVID-19. T cells, B-cell-depleted T cells, or PBMCs supplied cDNA or gDNA.

The CDR3 consists of 18 residues. Germline CDR1 and CDR2: MNHEY and SMNVEV (reference sequence). Germline trimming cut 6 bases from V and 3 bases from J; bases unmatched to any gene: 11. How the authors handled the data: Reference gene primer amplification gave nucleated cell count estimates. This table comes from immunoSEQ multiplex PCR, and its TCRdb copy is limited to in-frame clones, with some not included. From that table come the V and J calls and clone size; the DNA was used to work out D and trimming. Of about 260,000 clones in the sample, over 70% were seen once. The sequence derives from a woman aged 40 to 55 who had recovered from COVID-19. The sequenced sample consisted of peripheral blood. V gene TRBV27 combines with J gene TRBJ2-1; the match to TRBD2 covers 13 bases. CDR3 residues: CASSQPGLAGALYNEQFF. The CDR3 coding sequence is TGTGCCAGCAGCCAACCTGGACTAGCGGGGGCACTCTACAATGAGCAGTTCTTC.